These 25 T cell receptor beta chains were all obtained from the same sample, sequenced in a study of CD8+ T cells in alopecia areata. cDNA serving as the sequencing template came from extracted, reverse transcribed RNA. Profiling relied on immunoSEQ multiplex PCR, and the TCRdb table lists in-frame clones only, not all of them. The sample includes about 120,000 clones, more than 30% seen only once; the top ten take about 3.1%. The sample consisted of CD4+ T cells sorted from blood. Receptors originate from a human donor with alopecia areata.

The chain recombines TRBV11-2 with TRBJ2-1; D is tentatively TRBD1 or TRBD2 (5 bases each). V lost 1 base and J lost 1, with 8 bases in between. Germline CDR1 SGHAT, CDR2 FQNNGV. This CDR3 contains 15 residues. CDR3 sequence: CASSLGGISYNEQFF. The CDR3 DNA follows: TGTGCCAGCAGCTTAGGGGGGATATCCTACAATGAGCAGTTCTTC.

V and J are TRBV6-6 and TRBJ1-2; D is unresolved. The V end lost 0 bases, the J end lost 0 bases, and 2 bases lay between the germline ends. Germline assignment: CDR1 MNHNY and CDR2 SVGAGI (reference sequence). The CDR3 consists of 13 residues. Written as DNA, the CDR3 is TGTGCCAGCAGTTACTCAGCTAACTATGGCTACACCTTC. The encoded protein is CASSYSANYGYTF.

V usage is TRBV30 and J usage is TRBJ2-7; D ambiguous. CDR3 length equals 11 residues. The V gene's germline CDR1 is GTSNPN and CDR2 SVGIG (reference sequence). With 2 bases removed from V and 1 base from J, the gap between germline ends came to 3 bases. CDR3 region: CAWSRSYEQYF. CDR3 nucleotides: TGTGCCTGGAGTAGGTCCTACGAGCAGTACTTC.

This clone was seen a few times. This sequence joins TRBV7-8 and TRBJ2-2; D is unresolved. The V gene lost 5 bases and the J gene lost 1 base, with 11 bases spanning the gap. This CDR3 is built from 15 residues. Germline loops: CDR1 SGHVS, CDR2 FQNEAQ. The CDR3 loop reads CASSPRRGNTGELFF. In DNA, the CDR3 is TGTGCCAGCAGCCCAAGGCGCGGGAACACCGGGGAGCTGTTTTTT. The full variable domain, rest sourced from reference TRBV7-8 and TRBJ2-2, is GAGVSQSPRYKVAKRGQDVALRCDPISGHVSLFWYQQALGQGPEFLTYFQNEAQLDKSGLPSDRFFAERPEGSVSTLKIQRTQQEDSAVYLCASSPRRGNTGELFFGEGSRLTVL.

The rearrangement joins TRBV27 to TRBJ1-2; 9 positions agree with TRBD1. Germline CDR1 is MNHEY and CDR2 is SMNVEV (reference sequence). The ends lost 5 bases at V and 7 bases at J; junction bases unmatched: 5. There are 13 residues in the CDR3. The DNA of the CDR3 is TGTGCCAGCAGTCCAGGGACAGGGATTGGCTACACCTTC. Protein: CASSPGTGIGYTF.

V gene TRBV30 combines with J gene TRBJ1-1, with D maybe TRBD1 (6 bases). This CDR3 has 12 amino acids. V was pared by 2 bases and J by 5 bases, with 9 bases between. CDR1 is GTSNPN, CDR2 SVGIG, per germline (reference sequence). Here the CDR3 reads CAWSRGTTEAFF. CDR3 DNA sequence: TGTGCCTGGAGTCGTGGGACAACTGAAGCTTTCTTT.

The genes are TRBV19 and TRBJ1-5; no firm D call. CDR3 length: 15 residues. Germline V gene data show CDR1 as LNHDA and CDR2 as SQIVND (reference sequence). V shed 4 bases and J shed 4 bases, with 14 bases lying between them. The CDR3 sequence: CASSNSGPQNQPQHF. DNA for the CDR3: TGTGCCAGTAGTAACTCCGGGCCCCAGAATCAGCCCCAGCATTTT.

In this sample, this clone turned up a few times. This rearrangement joins TRBV7-9 to TRBJ1-1; 10 nucleotides line up with TRBD1. CDR1 is SEHNR and CDR2 is FQNEAQ in the germline V gene (reference sequence). The CDR3 contains 14 residues. Trimming removed 5 bases from V and 5 bases from J; junction bases left unmatched: 5. The CDR3 loop reads CASSLDRGGTEAFF. In DNA form, the CDR3 reads TGTGCCAGCAGCCTGGACAGGGGGGGTACTGAAGCTTTCTTT.

The DNA of the CDR3 is TGTGCCAGCTCCCGAAGTTCGGTACTAAGCAATCAGCCCCAGCATTTT. Translated: CASSRSSVLSNQPQHF. The V gene is TRBV2, the J gene TRBJ1-5; D is uncertain. Germline V gene sequence: CDR1 SNHLY, CDR2 FYNNEI. V lost 8 bases to trimming and J lost 1 base, with 18 bases between them. The CDR3 totals 16 residues.

V is TRBV6-5 and J is TRBJ2-1; possible D gene TRBD2, 6 bases. Germline loops: CDR1 MNHEY, CDR2 SVGAGI. Trimming left V 6 bases short and J 9 bases short, with 15 bases between. The CDR3 consists of 13 residues. CDR3: CASSLDYTSEQFF. The CDR3 nucleotides read TGTGCCAGCAGCTTGGACTACACTAGTGAGCAGTTCTTC.

This chain links TRBV25-1 with TRBJ1-2; D ambiguous. The CDR3 is made up of 14 amino acids. Trimming left V 6 bases short and J 0 bases short, with 11 bases between. The germline V gene has CDR1 MGHDK and CDR2 SYGVNS. DNA of the CDR3: TGTGCCAGCAGCCAGGACGGCTCTAACTATGGCTACACCTTC. As protein: CASSQDGSNYGYTF.

The gene calls are TRBV27 and TRBJ2-1; possibly TRBD2 for D (5 bases). This CDR3 is 16 amino acids long. V dropped 6 bases and J dropped 1 base, with 16 bases sitting between them. The V gene's germline CDR1 is MNHEY and CDR2 SMNVEV (reference sequence). The CDR3 here is CASSPGGQRSYNEQFF. CDR3 in DNA: TGTGCCAGCAGCCCCGGAGGTCAGCGGTCCTACAATGAGCAGTTCTTC.

This chain links TRBV4-1 with TRBJ2-7; TRBD2 agrees at 8 bases. Germline CDR1 is MGHRA and CDR2 is YSYEKL. Germline trimming cut 0 bases from V and 6 bases from J; bases unmatched to any gene: 10. The CDR3 has 16 residues. The DNA for the CDR3 is TGCGCCAGCAGCCAAGATCGAGGACTAGCTCTCCCCGAGCAGTACTTC. It translates to CASSQDRGLALPEQYF.

The chain recombines TRBV29-1 with TRBJ2-1; possible D gene TRBD1, 5 bases. The CDR3 length is 12 residues. Trimming stripped 4 bases from V and 12 bases from J, with 16 bases between. Germline V CDR1 and CDR2: SQVTM, ANQGSEA. The CDR3 DNA reads TGCAGCGTTGGTAATATCGGGCAGGGGCAGTTCTTC. This encodes CSVGNIGQGQFF.

In this sample, this clone turned up a few times. The chain couples TRBV7-2 to TRBJ1-4; 7 positions agree with TRBD1. Germline values: CDR1 SGHTA, CDR2 FQGNSA. The CDR3 length is 15 residues. J lost 1 base, V lost 5 bases, and 4 bases had no gene match. The CDR3 region is CASSPNRGTNEKLFF. CDR3 DNA: TGTGCCAGCAGCCCAAACAGGGGAACTAATGAAAAACTGTTTTTT.

V gene TRBV29-1 combines with J gene TRBJ2-5; D could derive from TRBD1 or TRBD2 (5 bases each). CDR3 size: 15 residues. The V gene lost 3 bases and the J gene lost 1 base, with 15 bases spanning the gap. Germline assignment: CDR1 SQVTM and CDR2 ANQGSEA. Written as DNA, the CDR3 is TGCAGCGTTGAGGGGCAACTAGGCCCCCAAGAGACCCAGTACTTC. It encodes CSVEGQLGPQETQYF.

The chain combines TRBV4-3 with TRBJ2-7, with no clear D. Germline loops: CDR1 LGHNA, CDR2 YSLEER. The CDR3 covers 15 residues. With 3 bases removed from V and 2 bases from J, the gap between germline ends came to 14 bases. CDR3 protein: CASSHVVSSAYEQYF. CDR3 DNA sequence: TGCGCCAGCAGCCATGTGGTGTCAAGCGCCTACGAGCAGTACTTC.

The chain couples TRBV5-6 to TRBJ2-7, with TRBD2 identical over 8 bases. The CDR3 is 16 residues long. Germline V gene data show CDR1 as SGHDT and CDR2 as YYEEEE. V was pared by 1 base and J by 0 bases, with 6 bases of the junction left unmatched. The DNA for the CDR3 is TGTGCCAGCAGCTTGTTACAGCGGGGGAGCTCCTACGAGCAGTACTTC. Translation: CASSLLQRGSSYEQYF.

This clone has a handful of counts. The chain is built from TRBV29-1 and TRBJ2-1, with 11 bases aligning to TRBD2. The CDR3 covers 17 residues. CDR1 is SQVTM, CDR2 ANQGSEA, per germline. Trimming cost V 4 bases and J 2 bases; bases outside gene matches: 10. The CDR3 DNA reads TGCAGCGTTGCGCTAGCGGGAGGTCTTGCAACCTACAATGAGCAGTTCTTC. Translated: CSVALAGGLATYNEQFF.

The CDR3 coding sequence is TGCAGCGTGAGGACAGGGGGGAGCACTGAAGCTTTCTTT. The encoded protein is CSVRTGGSTEAFF. The chain has TRBV29-1 and TRBJ1-1; 10 bases align to TRBD1. With 6 bases clipped from V and 4 bases from J, the junction kept 5 bases outside the gene matches. The CDR3 loop spans 13 amino acids. Per germline, CDR1 SQVTM and CDR2 ANQGSEA.

Only a few counts were recorded for this clone. The J gene is TRBJ1-6, the V gene TRBV7-2; D possibly corresponds to TRBD1 (6 bases). This CDR3 has 16 residues. Germline assignment: CDR1 SGHTA and CDR2 FQGNSA. Trimming took off 1 base at V and 5 bases at J, with 12 bases between the two ends. Written as DNA, the CDR3 is TGTGCCAGCAGCTTAGGTGGGGGGCCCGATAATTCACCCCTCCACTTT. The encoded protein is CASSLGGGPDNSPLHF.

The gene calls are TRBV20-1 and TRBJ1-2; D unclear. Germline CDR1 is DFQATT and CDR2 is SNEGSKA (reference sequence). The CDR3 totals 11 residues. With 1 base removed from V and 12 bases from J, the gap between germline ends came to 12 bases. CDR3 in DNA: TGCAGTGCTAGAGGTCCCACAAGAAACACCTTC. This encodes CSARGPTRNTF.

This clone was seen more than once but under ten times. The chain's CDR3 is CATRRDPSETQYF. The CDR3 bases are TGTGCCACCAGACGAGATCCCTCAGAGACCCAGTACTTC. The chain joins TRBV15 to TRBJ2-5; D gene ambiguous. The V and J ends lost 6 bases and 4 bases respectively, with 12 bases between them. The V gene's germline CDR1 is LNHNV and CDR2 YYDKDF (reference sequence). This CDR3 region has 13 residues.

The rearrangement uses TRBV6-5 and TRBJ1-2; unclear D gene. Germline CDR1 reads MNHEY; CDR2 reads SVGAGI. V was shortened by 2 bases and J by 2 bases, with 6 bases between the two germline ends. This CDR3 comprises 13 residues. The CDR3 loop is CASSYAVNYGYTF. CDR3 DNA sequence: TGTGCCAGCAGTTACGCGGTGAACTATGGCTACACCTTC.

The rearrangement links TRBV6-5 to TRBJ2-7, with a tentative D call TRBD1 (5 bases). The CDR3 is made up of 15 amino acids. Germline V gene sequence: CDR1 MNHEY, CDR2 SVGAGI. The ends were cut back, 2 bases at V and 7 bases at J, with 18 bases in the middle. The chain's CDR3 is CASSYGGGRDPEQYF. CDR3 nucleotide sequence: TGTGCCAGCAGTTACGGCGGCGGCAGGGATCCGGAGCAGTACTTC.